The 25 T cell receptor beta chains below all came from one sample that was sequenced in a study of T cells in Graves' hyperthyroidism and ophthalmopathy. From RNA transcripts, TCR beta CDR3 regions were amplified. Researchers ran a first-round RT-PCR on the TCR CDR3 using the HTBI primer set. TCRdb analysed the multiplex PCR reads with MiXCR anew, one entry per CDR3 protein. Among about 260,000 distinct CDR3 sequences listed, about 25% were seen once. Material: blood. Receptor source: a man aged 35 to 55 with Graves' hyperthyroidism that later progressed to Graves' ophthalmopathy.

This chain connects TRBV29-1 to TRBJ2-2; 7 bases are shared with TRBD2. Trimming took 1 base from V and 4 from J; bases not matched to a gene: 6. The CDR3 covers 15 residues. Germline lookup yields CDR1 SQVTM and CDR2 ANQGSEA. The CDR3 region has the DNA TGCAGCGTTGAAGGACTAGCTGTAGGCACCGGGGAGCTGTTTTTT. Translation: CSVEGLAVGTGELFF.

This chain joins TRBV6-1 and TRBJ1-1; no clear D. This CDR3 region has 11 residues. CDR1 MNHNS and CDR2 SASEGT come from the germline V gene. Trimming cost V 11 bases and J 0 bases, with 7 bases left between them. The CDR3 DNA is TGTGCCGCCAAACTGAACACTGAAGCTTTCTTT. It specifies CAAKLNTEAFF.

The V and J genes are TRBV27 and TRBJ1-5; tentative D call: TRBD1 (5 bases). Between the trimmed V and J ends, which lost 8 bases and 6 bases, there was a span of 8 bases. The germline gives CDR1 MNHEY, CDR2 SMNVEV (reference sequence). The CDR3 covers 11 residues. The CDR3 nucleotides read TGTGCCAGCGGCAGGGTTCAGCCCCAGCATTTT. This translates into CASGRVQPQHF.

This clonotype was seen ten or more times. Written as DNA, the CDR3 is TGTGCCAGCAGTCAGACAGGGCGCAGCGGGGAGCTGTTTTTT. Protein: CASSQTGRSGELFF. The chain couples TRBV9 to TRBJ2-2; 7 bases agree with TRBD1. Unmatched junction bases numbered 8, after V lost 5 bases and J lost 7 bases. The CDR3 is 14 amino acids. The V gene's germline CDR1 is SGDLS and CDR2 YYNGEE.

CDR3 DNA sequence: TGTGCCAGCAGTTTGGCAGAGGCGAACTATGGCTACACCTTC. Amino acid sequence: CASSLAEANYGYTF. This rearrangement joins TRBV12-3 or TRBV12-4 to TRBJ1-2, with D unclear. This CDR3 comprises 14 residues. Trimming took off 3 bases at V and 2 bases at J, with 10 bases between the two ends.

CDR3 coding DNA: TGTGCCAGCAGTCTAGCGGGAGTCCAAGGCGAGACCCAGTACTTC. Translated, it gives CASSLAGVQGETQYF. The chain recombines TRBV6-2 or TRBV6-3 with TRBJ2-5, with TRBD2 matching 10 bases. The junction had 8 bases not matched to a gene; V was cut back by 5 bases and J by 5 bases. There are 15 residues in the CDR3. The V gene's germline CDR1 is MNHEY and CDR2 SVGEGT.

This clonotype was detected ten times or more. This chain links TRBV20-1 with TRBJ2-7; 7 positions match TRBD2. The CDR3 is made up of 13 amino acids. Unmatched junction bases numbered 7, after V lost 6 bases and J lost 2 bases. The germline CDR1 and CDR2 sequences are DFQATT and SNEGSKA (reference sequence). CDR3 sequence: CSAQSGTTYEQYF. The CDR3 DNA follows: TGCAGTGCCCAATCCGGGACTACCTACGAGCAGTACTTC.

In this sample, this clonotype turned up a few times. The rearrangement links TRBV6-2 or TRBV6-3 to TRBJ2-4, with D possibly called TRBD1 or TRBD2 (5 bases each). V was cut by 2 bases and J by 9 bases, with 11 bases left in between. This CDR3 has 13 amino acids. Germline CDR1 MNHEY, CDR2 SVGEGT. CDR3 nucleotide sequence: TGTGCCAGCAGTTACCCCCAGAGGGGCATTCAGTACTTC. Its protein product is CASSYPQRGIQYF.

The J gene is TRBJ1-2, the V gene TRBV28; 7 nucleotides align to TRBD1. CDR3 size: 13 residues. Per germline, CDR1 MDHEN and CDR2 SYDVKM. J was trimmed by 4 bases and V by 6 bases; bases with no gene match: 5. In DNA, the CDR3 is TGTGCCAGCAGCGCGACAGGGAGCTATGGCTACACCTTC. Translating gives CASSATGSYGYTF.

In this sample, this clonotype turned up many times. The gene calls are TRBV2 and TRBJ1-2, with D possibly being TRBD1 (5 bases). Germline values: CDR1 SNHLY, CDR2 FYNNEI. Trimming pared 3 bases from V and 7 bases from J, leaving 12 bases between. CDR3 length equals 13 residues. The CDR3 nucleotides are TGTGCCAGCAGTGATAATTTTAGGGGTGGCTACACCTTC. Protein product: CASSDNFRGGYTF.

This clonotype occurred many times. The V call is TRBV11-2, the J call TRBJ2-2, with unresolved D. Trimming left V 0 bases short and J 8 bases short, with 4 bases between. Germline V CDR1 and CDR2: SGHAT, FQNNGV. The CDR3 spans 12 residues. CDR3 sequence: CASSLDLGELFF. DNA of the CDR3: TGTGCCAGCAGCTTAGATTTAGGGGAGCTGTTTTTT.

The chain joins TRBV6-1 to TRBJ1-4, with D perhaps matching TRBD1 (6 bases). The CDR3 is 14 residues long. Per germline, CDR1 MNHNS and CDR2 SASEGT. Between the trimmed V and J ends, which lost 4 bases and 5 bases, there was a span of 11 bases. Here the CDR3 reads CASSGRTVNEKLFF. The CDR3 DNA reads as TGTGCCAGCAGTGGAAGGACAGTAAATGAAAAACTGTTTTTT.

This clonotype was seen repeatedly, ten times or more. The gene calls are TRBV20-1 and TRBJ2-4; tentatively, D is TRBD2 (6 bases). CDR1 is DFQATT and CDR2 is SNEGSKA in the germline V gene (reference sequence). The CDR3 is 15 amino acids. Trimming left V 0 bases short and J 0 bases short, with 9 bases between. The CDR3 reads CSARDSGLAKNIQYF. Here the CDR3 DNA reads TGCAGTGCTAGAGATAGCGGCTTAGCCAAAAACATTCAGTACTTC.

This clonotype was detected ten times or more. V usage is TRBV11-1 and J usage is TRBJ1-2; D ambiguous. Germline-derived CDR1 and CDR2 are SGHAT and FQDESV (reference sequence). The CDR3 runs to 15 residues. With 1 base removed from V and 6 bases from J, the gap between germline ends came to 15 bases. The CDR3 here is CASSLEPSGFDGYTF. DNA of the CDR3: TGTGCCAGCAGCTTAGAACCGTCCGGGTTCGATGGCTACACCTTC.

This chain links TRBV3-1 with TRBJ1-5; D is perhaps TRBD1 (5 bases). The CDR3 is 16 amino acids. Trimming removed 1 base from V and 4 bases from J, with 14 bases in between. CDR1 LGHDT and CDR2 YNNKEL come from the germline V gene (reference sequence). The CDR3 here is CASSQAPWGGNQPQHF. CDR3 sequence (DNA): TGTGCCAGCAGCCAAGCCCCATGGGGGGGAAATCAGCCCCAGCATTTT.

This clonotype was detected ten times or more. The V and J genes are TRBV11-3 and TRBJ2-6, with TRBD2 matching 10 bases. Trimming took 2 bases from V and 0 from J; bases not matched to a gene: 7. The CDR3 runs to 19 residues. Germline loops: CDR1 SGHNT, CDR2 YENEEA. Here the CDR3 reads CASSLSGTSVSSGANVLTF. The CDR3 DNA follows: TGTGCCAGCAGCTTATCCGGGACTAGCGTTTCCTCTGGGGCCAACGTCCTGACTTTC. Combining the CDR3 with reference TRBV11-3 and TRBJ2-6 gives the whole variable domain EAGVVQSPRYKIIEKKQPVAFWCNPISGHNTLYWYLQNLGQGPELLIRYENEEAVDDSQLPKDRFSAERLKGVDSTLKIQPAELGDSAVYLCASSLSGTSVSSGANVLTFGAGSRLTVL.

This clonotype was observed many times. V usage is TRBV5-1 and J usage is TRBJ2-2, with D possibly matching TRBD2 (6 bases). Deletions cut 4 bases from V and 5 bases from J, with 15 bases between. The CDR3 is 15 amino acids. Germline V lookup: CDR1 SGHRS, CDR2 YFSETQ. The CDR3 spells CASSRTGDQTGELFF. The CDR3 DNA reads TGCGCCAGCAGCCGGACGGGGGACCAGACCGGGGAGCTGTTTTTT.

The CDR3 is CASSYTRTGGYEQYF. Written as DNA, the CDR3 is TGTGCCAGCAGTTACACCCGGACAGGGGGTTACGAGCAGTACTTC. The rearrangement joins TRBV6-5 to TRBJ2-7; TRBD1 aligns across 10 bases. The ends lost 2 bases at V and 4 bases at J; junction bases unmatched: 5. The CDR3 spans 15 residues. Germline V gives CDR1 MNHEY, CDR2 SVGAGI.

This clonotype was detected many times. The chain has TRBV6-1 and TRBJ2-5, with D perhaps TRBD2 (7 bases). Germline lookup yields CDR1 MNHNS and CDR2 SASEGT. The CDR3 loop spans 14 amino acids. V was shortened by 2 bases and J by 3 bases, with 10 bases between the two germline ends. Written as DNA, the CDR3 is TGTGCCAGCAGTGAACGGGGGGCGAAAGAGACCCAGTACTTC. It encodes CASSERGAKETQYF.

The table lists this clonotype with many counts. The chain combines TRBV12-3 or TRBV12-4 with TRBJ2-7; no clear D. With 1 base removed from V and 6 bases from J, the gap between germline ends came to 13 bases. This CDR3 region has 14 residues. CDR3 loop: CASSLVLAKAEQYF. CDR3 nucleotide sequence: TGTGCCAGCAGTTTAGTCTTAGCCAAAGCCGAGCAGTACTTC.

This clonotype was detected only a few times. CDR3 protein: CSATRQGRTGELFF. The CDR3 nucleotides are TGCAGTGCAACCCGACAGGGTAGAACCGGGGAGCTGTTTTTT. The chain combines TRBV20-1 with TRBJ2-2; TRBD1 matches 7 bases. The CDR3 is 14 residues long. The junction had 9 bases not matched to a gene; V was cut back by 6 bases and J by 5 bases. Germline CDR1 and CDR2: DFQATT and SNEGSKA (reference sequence).

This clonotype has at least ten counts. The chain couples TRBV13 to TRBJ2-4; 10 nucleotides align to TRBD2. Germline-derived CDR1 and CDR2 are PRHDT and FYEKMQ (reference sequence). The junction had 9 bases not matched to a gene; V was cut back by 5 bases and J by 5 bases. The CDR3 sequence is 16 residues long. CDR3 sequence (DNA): TGTGCCAGCAGCGTAAATAGCGGGAGGTACCAAAACATTCAGTACTTC. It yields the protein CASSVNSGRYQNIQYF.

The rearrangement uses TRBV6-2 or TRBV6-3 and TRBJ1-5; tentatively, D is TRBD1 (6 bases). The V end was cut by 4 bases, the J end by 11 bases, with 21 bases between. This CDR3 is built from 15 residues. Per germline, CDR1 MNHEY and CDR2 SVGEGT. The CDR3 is CASSSPGTPSLAQHF. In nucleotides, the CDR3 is TGTGCCAGCAGTTCCCCCGGGACACCGTCCCTAGCCCAGCATTTT.

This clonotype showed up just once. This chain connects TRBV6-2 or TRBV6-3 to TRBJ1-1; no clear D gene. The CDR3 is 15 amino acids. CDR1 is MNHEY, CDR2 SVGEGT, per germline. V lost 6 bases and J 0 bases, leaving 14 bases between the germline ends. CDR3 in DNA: TGTGCCAGCAGCCGAGCGACGGCGGTGAACACTGAAGCTTTCTTT. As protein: CASSRATAVNTEAFF.

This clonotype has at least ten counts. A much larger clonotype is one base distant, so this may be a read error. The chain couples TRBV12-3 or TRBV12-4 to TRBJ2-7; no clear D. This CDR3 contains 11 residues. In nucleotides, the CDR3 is TGTGCCAACAGTCTGTACTACGAGCAGTACTTC. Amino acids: CANSLYYEQYF.